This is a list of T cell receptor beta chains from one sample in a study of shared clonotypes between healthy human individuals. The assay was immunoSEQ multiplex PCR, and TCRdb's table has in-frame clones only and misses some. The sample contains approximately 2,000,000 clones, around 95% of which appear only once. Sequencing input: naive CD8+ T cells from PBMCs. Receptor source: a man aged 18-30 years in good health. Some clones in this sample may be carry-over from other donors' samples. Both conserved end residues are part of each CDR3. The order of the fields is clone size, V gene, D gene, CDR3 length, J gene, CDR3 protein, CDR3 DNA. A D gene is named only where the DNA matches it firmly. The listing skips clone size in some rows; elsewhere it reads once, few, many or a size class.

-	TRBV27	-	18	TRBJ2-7	CASSLLAGAHSYPYEQYF	TGTGCCAGCAGTTTGTTGGCAGGAGCACACTCCTATCCCTACGAGCAGTACTTC
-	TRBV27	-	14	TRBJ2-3	CASSLRGQGDTQYF	TGTGCCAGCAGTTTACGAGGGCAGGGCGATACGCAGTATTTT
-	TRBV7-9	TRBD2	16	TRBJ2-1	CASSASGRLNYNEQFF	TGTGCCAGCAGCGCTAGCGGACGGCTGAACTACAATGAGCAGTTCTTC
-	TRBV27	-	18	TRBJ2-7	CASSLTINRGGSSYEQYF	TGTGCCAGCAGTTTAACCATTAATAGGGGCGGAAGCTCCTACGAGCAGTACTTC
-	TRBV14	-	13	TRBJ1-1	CASSQYGATEAFF	TGTGCCAGCAGCCAATACGGGGCCACTGAAGCTTTCTTT
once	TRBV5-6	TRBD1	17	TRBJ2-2	CASSLGQGVGYTGELFF	TGTGCCAGCAGCCTGGGACAGGGGGTAGGTTACACCGGGGAGCTGTTTTTT
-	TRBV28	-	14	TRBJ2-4	CASSPRVAKNIQYF	TGTGCCAGCAGTCCCCGGGTGGCCAAAAACATTCAGTACTTC
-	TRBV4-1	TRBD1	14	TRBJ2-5	CASSQHGTDKTQYF	TGCGCCAGCAGCCAACACGGGACAGATAAGACCCAGTACTTC
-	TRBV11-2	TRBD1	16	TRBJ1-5	CASSHPGGVRNQPQHF	TGTGCCAGCAGCCACCCAGGGGGGGTTCGGAATCAGCCCCAGCATTTT
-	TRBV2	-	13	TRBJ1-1	CATPLGLNTEAFF	TGTGCCACCCCACTCGGTTTGAACACTGAAGCTTTCTTT
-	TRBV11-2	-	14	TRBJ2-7	CASTPGRGSYEQYF	TGTGCCAGCACCCCTGGGCGAGGGTCCTACGAGCAGTACTTC